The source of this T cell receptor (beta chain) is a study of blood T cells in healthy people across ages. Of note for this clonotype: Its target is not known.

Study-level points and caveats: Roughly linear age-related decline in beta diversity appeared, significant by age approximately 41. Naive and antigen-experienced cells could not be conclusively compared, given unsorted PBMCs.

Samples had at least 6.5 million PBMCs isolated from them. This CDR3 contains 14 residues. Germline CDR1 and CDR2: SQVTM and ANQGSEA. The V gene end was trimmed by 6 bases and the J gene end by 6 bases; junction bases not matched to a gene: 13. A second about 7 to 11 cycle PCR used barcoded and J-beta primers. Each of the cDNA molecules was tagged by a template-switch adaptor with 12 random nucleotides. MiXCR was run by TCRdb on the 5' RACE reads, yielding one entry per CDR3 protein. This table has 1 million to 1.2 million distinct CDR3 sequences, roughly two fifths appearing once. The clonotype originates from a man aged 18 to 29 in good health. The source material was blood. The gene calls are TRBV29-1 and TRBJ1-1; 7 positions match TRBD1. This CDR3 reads CSVLRQGQIPEAFF. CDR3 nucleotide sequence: TGCAGCGTCCTTAGACAGGGCCAGATCCCTGAAGCTTTCTTT.